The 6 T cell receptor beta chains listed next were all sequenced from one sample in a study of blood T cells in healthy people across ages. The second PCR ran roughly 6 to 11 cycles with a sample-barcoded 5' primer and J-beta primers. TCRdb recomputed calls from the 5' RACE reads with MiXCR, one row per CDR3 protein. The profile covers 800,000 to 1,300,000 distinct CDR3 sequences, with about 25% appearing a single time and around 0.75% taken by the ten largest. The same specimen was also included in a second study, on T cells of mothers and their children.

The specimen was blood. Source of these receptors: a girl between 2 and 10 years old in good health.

The CDR3 bases are TGCGCCAGCAGCTTGGCCATGGGATCTGGGGCCAACGTCCTGACTTTC. Its protein product is CASSLAMGSGANVLTF. V usage is TRBV5-1 and J usage is TRBJ2-6; no firm D call. The CDR3 totals 16 residues. Trimming pared 0 bases from V and 1 base from J, leaving 8 bases between. Germline V gene data show CDR1 as SGHRS and CDR2 as YFSETQ.

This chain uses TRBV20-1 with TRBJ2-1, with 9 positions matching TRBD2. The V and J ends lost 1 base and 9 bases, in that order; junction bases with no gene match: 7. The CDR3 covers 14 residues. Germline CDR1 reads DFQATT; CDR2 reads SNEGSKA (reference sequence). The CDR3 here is CSARVSGRESEQFF. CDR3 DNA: TGCAGTGCTAGAGTTAGCGGGAGAGAAAGTGAGCAGTTCTTC.

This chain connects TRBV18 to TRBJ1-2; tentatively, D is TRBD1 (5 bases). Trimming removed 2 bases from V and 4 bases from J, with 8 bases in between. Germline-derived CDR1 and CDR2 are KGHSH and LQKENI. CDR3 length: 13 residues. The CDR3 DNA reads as TGTGCCAGCTCACCAGAGACAGCCTATGGCTACACCTTC. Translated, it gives CASSPETAYGYTF.

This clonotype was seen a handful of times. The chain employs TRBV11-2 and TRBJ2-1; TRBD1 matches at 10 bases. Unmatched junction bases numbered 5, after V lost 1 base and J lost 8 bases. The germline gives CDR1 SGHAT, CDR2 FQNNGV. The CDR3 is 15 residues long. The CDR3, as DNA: TGTGCCAGCAGCTTAGTGCGGGACAGGGGCTATGAGCAGTTCTTC. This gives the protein CASSLVRDRGYEQFF. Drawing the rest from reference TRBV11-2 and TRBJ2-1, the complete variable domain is EAGVAQSPRYKIIEKRQSVAFWCNPISGHATLYWYQQILGQGPKLLIQFQNNGVVDDSQLPKDRFSAERLKGVDSTLKIQPAKLEDSAVYLCASSLVRDRGYEQFFGPGTRLTVL.

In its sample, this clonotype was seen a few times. The CDR3 DNA follows: TGTGCCAGCAGCCCCGGGAGAAACAGCAGCTACTACAATGAGCAGTTCTTC. Translation: CASSPGRNSSYYNEQFF. This chain joins TRBV7-9 and TRBJ2-1, with TRBD2 as a possible D gene (6 bases). V was trimmed by 5 bases and J by 3 bases, leaving 20 bases between them. CDR1 is SEHNR, CDR2 FQNEAQ, per germline (reference sequence). This CDR3 is built from 17 residues.

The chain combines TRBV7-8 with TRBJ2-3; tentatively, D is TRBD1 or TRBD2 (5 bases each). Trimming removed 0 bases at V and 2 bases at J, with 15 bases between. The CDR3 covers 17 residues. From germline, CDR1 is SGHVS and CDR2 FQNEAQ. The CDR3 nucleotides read TGTGCCAGCAGCTTAGCCGATTATGGGGGTAACACAGATACGCAGTATTTT. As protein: CASSLADYGGNTDTQYF. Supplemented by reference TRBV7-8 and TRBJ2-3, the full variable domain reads GAGVSQSPRYKVAKRGQDVALRCDPISGHVSLFWYQQALGQGPEFLTYFQNEAQLDKSGLPSDRFFAERPEGSVSTLKIQRTQQEDSAVYLCASSLADYGGNTDTQYFGPGTRLTVL.